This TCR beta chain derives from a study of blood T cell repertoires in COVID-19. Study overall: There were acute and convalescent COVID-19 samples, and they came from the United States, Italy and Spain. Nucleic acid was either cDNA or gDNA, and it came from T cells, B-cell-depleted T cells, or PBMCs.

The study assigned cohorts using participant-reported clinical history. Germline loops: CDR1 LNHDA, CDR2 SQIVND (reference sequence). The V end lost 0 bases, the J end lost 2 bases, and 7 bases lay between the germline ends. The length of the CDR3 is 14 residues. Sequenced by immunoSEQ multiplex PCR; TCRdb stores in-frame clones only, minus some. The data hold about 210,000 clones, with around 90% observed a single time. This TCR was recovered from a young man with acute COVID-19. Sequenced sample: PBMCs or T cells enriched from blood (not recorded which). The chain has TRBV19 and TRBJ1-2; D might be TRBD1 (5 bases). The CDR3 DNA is TGTGCCAGTAGTATAGAAGCAGGGAACTATGGCTACACCTTC. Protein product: CASSIEAGNYGYTF.